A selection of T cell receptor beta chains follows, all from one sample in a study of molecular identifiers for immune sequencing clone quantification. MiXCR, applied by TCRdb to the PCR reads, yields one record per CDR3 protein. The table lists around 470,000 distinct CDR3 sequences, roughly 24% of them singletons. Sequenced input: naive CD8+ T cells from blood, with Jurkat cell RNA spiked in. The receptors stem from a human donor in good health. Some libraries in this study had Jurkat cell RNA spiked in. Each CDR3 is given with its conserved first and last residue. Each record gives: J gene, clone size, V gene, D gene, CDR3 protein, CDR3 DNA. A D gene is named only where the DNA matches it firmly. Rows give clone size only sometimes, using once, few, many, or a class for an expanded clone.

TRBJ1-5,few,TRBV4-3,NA,CASSQDPHPGQNQPQHF,TGCGCCAGCAGCCAAGATCCACATCCGGGTCAGAATCAGCCCCAGCATTTT
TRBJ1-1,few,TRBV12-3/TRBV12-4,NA,CASIAQGSTEAFF,TGTGCCAGCATCGCCCAGGGATCCACTGAAGCTTTCTTT
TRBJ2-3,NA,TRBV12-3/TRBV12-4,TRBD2,CASTNTRAGSTDTQYF,TGTGCCAGCACCAATACTAGAGCGGGGAGCACAGATACGCAGTATTTT
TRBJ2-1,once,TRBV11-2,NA,CASSVWGDSYNEQFF,TGTGCCAGCAGCGTATGGGGGGATTCCTACAATGAGCAGTTCTTC
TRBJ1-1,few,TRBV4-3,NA,CASSPSYRGFIPEAFF,TGCGCCAGCAGCCCCAGCTATCGGGGCTTTATCCCTGAAGCTTTCTTT
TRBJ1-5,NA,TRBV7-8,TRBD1,CASSLAWGDSAGNQPQHF,TGTGCCAGCAGCTTAGCTTGGGGGGACAGCGCGGGCAATCAGCCCCAGCATTTT
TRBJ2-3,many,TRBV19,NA,CASSIGGTYRTQYF,TGTGCCAGTAGTATAGGCGGGACCTATAGGACGCAGTATTTT
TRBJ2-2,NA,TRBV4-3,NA,CASSQVGLNTGELFF,TGCGCCAGCAGCCAAGTCGGATTGAACACCGGGGAGCTGTTTTTT
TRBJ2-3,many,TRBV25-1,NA,CASSGWTADTQYF,TGTGCCAGCAGTGGGTGGACTGCAGATACGCAGTATTTT
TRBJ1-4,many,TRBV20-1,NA,CSARESDNNEKLFF,TGCAGTGCTAGAGAGTCCGACAATAATGAAAAACTGTTTTTT
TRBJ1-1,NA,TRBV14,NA,CACSTHYNTEAFF,TGTGCCTGCAGCACACACTACAACACTGAAGCTTTCTTT
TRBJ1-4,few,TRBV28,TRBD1,CASSLATGPNEKLFF,TGTGCCAGCAGTTTGGCGACAGGGCCTAATGAAAAACTGTTTTTT
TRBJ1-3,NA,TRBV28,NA,CASTSVEGSAGNTIYF,TGTGCCAGCACCTCGGTGGAGGGATCGGCGGGAAACACCATATATTTT
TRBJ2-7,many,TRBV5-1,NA,CASSLSPGYYEQYF,TGCGCCAGCAGCTTGTCACCGGGGTACTACGAGCAGTACTTC
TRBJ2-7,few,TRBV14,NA,CASSQWPGDSYEQYF,TGTGCCAGCAGCCAATGGCCAGGCGACTCCTACGAGCAGTACTTC
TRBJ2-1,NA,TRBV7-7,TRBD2,CASSPSGEGPLNDEQFF,TGTGCCAGCAGCCCCTCTGGGGAGGGACCTTTAAACGATGAGCAGTTCTTC
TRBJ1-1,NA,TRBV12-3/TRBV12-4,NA,CASSPREGSRGTEAFF,TGTGCCAGCAGCCCCCGGGAGGGGAGCCGCGGGACTGAAGCTTTCTTT
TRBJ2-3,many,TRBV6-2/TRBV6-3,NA,CASASSRVLSTDTQYF,TGTGCCAGCGCGAGCAGCAGGGTTTTGAGCACAGATACGCAGTATTTT
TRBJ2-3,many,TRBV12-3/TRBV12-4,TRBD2,CASSPTSGWDTQYF,TGTGCCAGCAGCCCCACTAGCGGCTGGGATACGCAGTATTTT
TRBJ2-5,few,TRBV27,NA,CASSLWAGGQETQYF,TGTGCCAGCAGTTTATGGGCCGGGGGTCAAGAGACCCAGTACTTC
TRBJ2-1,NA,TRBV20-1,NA,CSARDLESSYNEQFF,TGCAGTGCTAGAGATTTGGAGTCCTCCTACAATGAGCAGTTCTTC
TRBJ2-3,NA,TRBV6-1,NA,CASSEKQGGGTDTQYF,TGTGCCAGCAGTGAAAAGCAAGGGGGGGGGACAGATACGCAGTATTTT
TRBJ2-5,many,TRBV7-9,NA,CASSQTSGQETQYF,TGTGCCAGCAGCCAAACGTCGGGGCAAGAGACCCAGTACTTC
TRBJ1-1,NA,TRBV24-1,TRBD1,CADDRGNGEAFF,TGTGCCGACGACAGGGGCAACGGTGAAGCTTTCTTT
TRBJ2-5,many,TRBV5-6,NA,CASSFVRDPQYQTQYF,TGTGCCAGCAGCTTTGTTCGTGACCCCCAATATCAGACCCAGTACTTC
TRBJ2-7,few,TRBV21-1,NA,CASSTRPEGHSYEQYF,TGTGCCAGCAGCACCAGGCCAGAAGGGCACTCCTACGAGCAGTACTTC
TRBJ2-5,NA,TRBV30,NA,CAWSVMSVQETQYF,TGTGCCTGGAGTGTAATGTCAGTCCAAGAGACCCAGTACTTC
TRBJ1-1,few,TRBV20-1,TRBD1,CSASTQGARTPEAFF,TGCAGTGCTAGTACGCAGGGGGCTAGGACGCCTGAAGCTTTCTTT
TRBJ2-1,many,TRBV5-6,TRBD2,CASSIAGAFNEQFF,TGTGCCAGCAGCATAGCGGGGGCCTTCAATGAGCAGTTCTTC
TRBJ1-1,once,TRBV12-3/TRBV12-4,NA,CASRPPGTQPFF,TGTGCCAGCAGGCCCCCGGGCACTCAACCTTTCTTT
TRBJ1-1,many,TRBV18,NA,CASSPPETLNTEAFF,TGTGCCAGCTCACCACCAGAGACTCTGAACACTGAAGCTTTCTTT
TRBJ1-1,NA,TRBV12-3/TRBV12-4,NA,CASSLGTTNTEAFF,TGTGCCAGCAGTTTGGGGACAACGAACACTGAAGCTTTCTTT
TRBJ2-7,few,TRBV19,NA,CASSPGRHYEQYF,TGTGCCAGTAGCCCCGGGAGACACTACGAGCAGTACTTC
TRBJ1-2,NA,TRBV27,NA,CASSFGDGSVRGYTF,TGTGCCAGCAGTTTCGGAGATGGTTCGGTTCGAGGCTACACCTTC
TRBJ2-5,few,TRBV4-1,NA,CASSQEEGPETQYF,TGCGCCAGCAGCCAAGAGGAGGGGCCAGAGACCCAGTACTTC
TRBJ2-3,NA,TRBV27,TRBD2,CASSSPWTGGPADTQYF,TGTGCCAGCAGTTCGCCCTGGACGGGAGGGCCTGCAGATACGCAGTATTTT
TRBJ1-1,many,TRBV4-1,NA,CASSQGGLVEAFF,TGCGCCAGCAGCCAAGGGGGATTAGTTGAAGCTTTCTTT